The source of this T cell receptor (beta chain) is a study of T cell repertoires in cytomegalovirus infection. Study-level background: Selected CMV epitopes included recently identified HLA-C-restricted ones as well as well-studied HLA-B-restricted ones. Both CMV infection and a matching HLA type were indicated by public TCR beta signatures.

With regard to this clonotype: Antigen unknown.

TCRdb itself ran the reads through MiXCR, one entry per CDR3 protein. The sample contains roughly 500,000 distinct CDR3 sequences, 33% of which appear only once. The V and J ends lost 7 bases and 3 bases, in that order; junction bases with no gene match: 4. The CDR3 runs 12 residues. The germline V gene has CDR1 SQVTM and CDR2 ANQGSEA. General observations from the study: The study found HLA-C-restricted CMV-specific TCR beta clonotypes dominating the ex vivo response.

Sequencing used cultured PBMCs, obtained from culture after CMV antigen stimulation. The source is a human donor in good health (CMV status not recorded). Some clones in this sample may be carry-over from other donors' samples. The chain combines TRBV29-1 with TRBJ1-2, with TRBD1 matching over 8 bases. This CDR3 reads CSANRGDYGYTF. The CDR3 nucleotides read TGCAGCGCAAACAGGGGGGACTATGGCTACACCTTC. Drawing the rest from reference TRBV29-1 and TRBJ1-2, the complete variable domain is SAVISQKPSRDICQRGTSLTIQCQVDSQVTMMFWYRQQPGQSLTLIATANQGSEATYESGFVIDKFPISRPNLTFSTLTVSNMSPEDSSIYLCSANRGDYGYTFGSGTRLTVV.